These T cell receptor beta chains were read from a single sample in a study of blood T cell repertoires in COVID-19. Produced via immunoSEQ multiplex PCR; TCRdb's table is partial and in-frame only. The data contain tens of thousands of clones, just over 85% of them singletons. Sequenced material: peripheral blood. Every receptor here comes from a man aged 50 or older with active COVID-19. Each CDR3 is given with its conserved first and last residue. A D gene is named only where the DNA matches it firmly. Size is omitted from some rows. Given values are once, few, many or a class for expanded clones.

v_gene	j_gene	d_gene	abundance	CDR3aa
TRBV7-9	TRBJ2-1	.	.	CASSAQGTSAYNEQFF
TRBV6-5	TRBJ2-3	TRBD1	.	CASMTGSDTDTQYF
TRBV7-2	TRBJ2-3	TRBD2	.	CASSLDTSGLTDTQYF
TRBV20-1	TRBJ1-2	TRBD1	.	CSASLGQGYGYTF
TRBV3-1/TRBV3-2	TRBJ1-2	.	.	CASSYAGRLEGYGYTF
TRBV11-2	TRBJ1-1	.	.	CASSLGQNTEAFF
TRBV10-1	TRBJ2-7	.	few	CASSVGGRSSYEQYF
TRBV6-5	TRBJ1-1	.	once	CASTAEWNTEAFF
TRBV15	TRBJ1-5	.	.	CATSRAGAHSNQPQHF
TRBV7-9	TRBJ2-2	TRBD1	few	CASSGRTGWTGELFF
TRBV2	TRBJ2-1	TRBD2	.	CASSPTAGVQFF
TRBV7-2	TRBJ1-1	.	.	CASSLGQGYTEAFF
TRBV7-6	TRBJ1-5	TRBD1	.	CASSLPGTGGPKKGQPQHF
TRBV3-1/TRBV3-2	TRBJ1-1	TRBD1	.	CASSPLQGGAFF
TRBV6-5	TRBJ1-1	TRBD1	.	CASRGQGRFTEAFF
TRBV19	TRBJ1-1	TRBD1	.	CASSILGQGVSNTEAFF
TRBV11-2	TRBJ1-2	.	.	CASSSPPGEWAPNYGYTF
TRBV7-2	TRBJ2-3	.	few	CASSGLEFADTQYF
TRBV29-1	TRBJ2-5	TRBD1	.	CSGGTGMGIGETQYF
TRBV5-1	TRBJ1-4	.	.	CASSLGQGTTNEKLFF
TRBV5-1	TRBJ1-1	TRBD1	.	CASRPTGGTEAFF
TRBV12-3/TRBV12-4	TRBJ2-5	.	.	CASSPKETQYF
TRBV2	TRBJ1-4	.	.	CASRTVSTNEKLFF
TRBV19	TRBJ2-1	TRBD2	.	CASSIQGLGYYNEQFF
TRBV7-8	TRBJ1-2	.	once	CASSLGQNGYTF
TRBV5-5	TRBJ1-6	.	.	CASSLEVGGSYNSPLHF
TRBV6-2/TRBV6-3	TRBJ1-5	.	.	CASSYSRVSNQPQHF
TRBV27	TRBJ2-2	TRBD2	.	CASSRLAGDRELFF
TRBV5-4	TRBJ2-4	TRBD2	.	CASSFSLAGGLAKNIQYF
TRBV28	TRBJ1-6	.	.	CASTQPRGINSPLHF
TRBV5-1	TRBJ1-2	TRBD1	.	CASSLGQGVIDYGYTF
TRBV7-8	TRBJ2-2	TRBD2	once	CASRPPGLAGVATGELFF
TRBV5-1	TRBJ2-5	TRBD1	.	CASSPGTGGEETQYF
TRBV19	TRBJ1-2	.	.	CASSALNYGYTF
TRBV12-3/TRBV12-4	TRBJ1-2	.	.	CASSQEQVYGYTF
TRBV1	TRBJ1-1	.	few	CTSSGRGATEAFF
TRBV19	TRBJ1-2	TRBD1	.	CASSRGQASNYGYTF
TRBV5-6	TRBJ2-5	.	.	CASSPIFVGGQETQYF
TRBV27	TRBJ2-2	.	.	CASSLYGTGELFF
TRBV7-2	TRBJ1-4	TRBD1	.	CASAGKGTGVEKLFF
TRBV11-2	TRBJ2-2	TRBD2	.	CASSFRLARELNTGELFF
TRBV5-1	TRBJ1-1	.	.	CASSLEDAVGARTEAFF
TRBV5-5	TRBJ1-3	.	few	CASSQGTRSHSGNTIYF
TRBV18	TRBJ1-3	.	.	CASSPSVSGNTIYF
TRBV29-1	TRBJ2-5	.	.	CSVPNREETQYF
TRBV29-1	TRBJ2-3	TRBD2	.	CSGEGSTDTQYF
TRBV2	TRBJ2-1	TRBD2	.	CASASGSSYNEQFF
TRBV12-5	TRBJ2-3	.	.	CASGLSSQDTQYF
TRBV7-9	TRBJ2-7	TRBD2	few	CASSRGAYEQYF
TRBV11-3	TRBJ2-3	.	.	CASSLDVGLFGGTDTQYF
TRBV3-1/TRBV3-2	TRBJ2-2	TRBD2	.	CASSQGGSGRGGELFF
TRBV5-4	TRBJ2-5	.	once	CASRPRDTRRETQYF
TRBV5-1	TRBJ2-6	TRBD2	once	CASSPAGGAGANVLTF
TRBV4-1	TRBJ2-2	.	.	CASSRVGGTGELFF
TRBV5-1	TRBJ2-1	.	.	CASSLGPSMYNEQFF
TRBV9	TRBJ2-2	.	.	CASSVEWSTSTGELFF
TRBV2	TRBJ2-5	TRBD1	.	CASTGQGAGETQYF
TRBV19	TRBJ1-2	.	.	CASSSFAEGGYTF
TRBV6-5	TRBJ1-6	TRBD1	.	CASSPGTGGSSPLHF